The 30 T cell receptor beta chains below all came from one sample that was sequenced in a study of Graves' ophthalmopathy and Graves' hyperthyroidism. CDR3 regions of TCR beta were amplified from RNA transcripts. Scientists carried out first-round RT-PCR using HTBI primers and then a second-round multiplex PCR. TCRdb reanalysed the multiplex PCR reads using MiXCR and keeps one entry per CDR3 protein. The sample lists approximately 410,000 distinct CDR3 sequences, roughly 15% occurring once. Specimen: peripheral blood. These receptors were taken from a young woman with stable Graves' hyperthyroidism.

This clonotype appeared many times. The chain has TRBV12-3 or TRBV12-4 and TRBJ1-1; D not resolved. The CDR3 sequence is 11 residues long. With 3 bases removed from V and 7 bases from J, the gap between germline ends came to 6 bases. The CDR3, as DNA: TGTGCCAGCAGTTTTCGTCTTGAAGCTTTCTTT. This sequence encodes CASSFRLEAFF.

This clonotype was counted at least ten times. This chain links TRBV25-1 with TRBJ1-5; possibly TRBD1 for D (5 bases). The V gene lost 0 bases and the J gene lost 1 base, with 7 bases spanning the gap. CDR1 and CDR2 (germline): MGHDK, SYGVNS. The CDR3 is 15 residues long. This CDR3 reads CASSEYEGSNQPQHF. DNA of the CDR3: TGTGCCAGCAGTGAATACGAGGGGAGCAATCAGCCCCAGCATTTT.

V gene TRBV7-6 combines with J gene TRBJ1-3; 8 nucleotides line up with TRBD1. CDR1 is SGHVS, CDR2 FNYEAQ, per germline. The CDR3 totals 16 residues. With V trimmed by 5 bases and J by 2 bases, 8 bases remained unmatched. The CDR3 loop is CASSAATGGTGNTIYF. The CDR3 DNA follows: TGTGCCAGCAGCGCGGCCACAGGGGGTACTGGAAACACCATATATTTT.

This clonotype was counted ten times or more. The chain has TRBV10-3 and TRBJ1-1; TRBD1 is a possible D gene (5 bases). Deletions cut 5 bases from V and 3 bases from J, with 13 bases between. The germline CDR1 and CDR2 sequences are ENHRY and SYGVKD. The CDR3 is made up of 14 amino acids. Here the CDR3 reads CAISSRVVDTEAFF. The CDR3 DNA is TGTGCCATCAGTTCCAGGGTTGTGGACACTGAAGCTTTCTTT.

This clonotype was found many times. The chain combines TRBV20-1 with TRBJ2-7, with D unclear. Trimming removed 0 bases from V and 1 base from J, with 4 bases in between. The CDR3 contains 12 residues. Germline CDR1 and CDR2: DFQATT and SNEGSKA (reference sequence). The CDR3 reads CSARDGSYEQYF. The CDR3 DNA reads TGCAGTGCTAGAGATGGTTCCTACGAGCAGTACTTC.

The sample holds a few counts of this clonotype. CDR3 in amino acids: CASRTGNSYGYTF. The CDR3 nucleotides read TGTGCCAGTAGGACAGGGAACAGCTATGGCTACACCTTC. The V and J genes are TRBV19 and TRBJ1-2; the match to TRBD1 covers 7 bases. This CDR3 contains 13 residues. CDR1 LNHDA and CDR2 SQIVND come from the germline V gene (reference sequence). V lost 6 bases, J lost 4 bases, and 5 bases stayed unmatched. Full variable domain (rest looked up from reference TRBV19 and TRBJ1-2): DGGITQSPKYLFRKEGQNVTLSCEQNLNHDAMYWYRQDPGQGLRLIYYSQIVNDFQKGDIAEGYSVSREKKESFPLTVTSAQKNPTAFYLCASRTGNSYGYTFGSGTRLTVV.

At least ten counts were recorded for this clonotype. V usage is TRBV5-1 and J usage is TRBJ2-7; D gene ambiguous. CDR3 length: 12 amino acids. The germline gives CDR1 SGHRS, CDR2 YFSETQ. Trimming took 3 bases from V and 4 from J, leaving 8 bases between them. For the CDR3, the DNA is TGCGCCAGCAGCTCCGTGAAATACGAGCAGTACTTC. Its protein is CASSSVKYEQYF.

This clonotype was observed many times. The gene calls are TRBV24-1 and TRBJ2-5; 8 nucleotides match TRBD2. This CDR3 is built from 12 residues. Germline CDR1 and CDR2: KGHDR and SFDVKD. The ends lost 9 bases at V and 3 bases at J; junction bases unmatched: 2. The CDR3 here is CATRGLEETQYF. The CDR3, as DNA: TGTGCCACCCGGGGACTAGAAGAGACCCAGTACTTC.

This CDR3 is CASSPVWQGRGYTF. For the CDR3, the DNA is TGTGCCAGCAGTCCCGTCTGGCAGGGTCGTGGCTACACCTTC. This chain joins TRBV12-3 or TRBV12-4 and TRBJ1-2; weak D call: TRBD1 (5 bases). The CDR3 length is 14 residues. The V and J ends lost 5 bases and 7 bases respectively, with 17 bases between them.

This clonotype has a count of ten or more. The chain links TRBV6-1 to TRBJ1-5; D gene uncertain. Germline V gene sequence: CDR1 MNHNS, CDR2 SASEGT. With 8 bases removed from V and 11 bases from J, the gap between germline ends came to 19 bases. This CDR3 has 13 amino acids. CDR3 loop: CASHLRPQEAQHF. The CDR3 coding sequence is TGTGCCAGCCACCTGCGACCCCAGGAAGCCCAGCATTTT.

A remark on this clonotype: Possible read error: a much larger clone is one base away. V and J are TRBV7-2 and TRBJ1-1, with 10 bases identical to TRBD1. The CDR3 runs to 14 residues. The germline gives CDR1 SGHTA, CDR2 FQGNSA. Losses at the gene ends were 6 bases for V and 5 bases for J; bases not matched to a gene: 6. This CDR3 reads CASRSGTGVTEAFF. The DNA for the CDR3 is TGTGCCAGCAGGTCCGGGACAGGGGTTACTGAAGCTTTCTTT.

This clonotype was counted many times. The gene calls are TRBV6-1 and TRBJ1-3, with a tentative D call TRBD1 (5 bases). The CDR3 is 13 amino acids. Trimming took off 7 bases at V and 5 bases at J, with 12 bases between the two ends. The germline V gene encodes CDR1 MNHNS and CDR2 SASEGT. CDR3 protein: CASMGTGRNTIYF. The CDR3 DNA follows: TGTGCCAGCATGGGGACTGGCAGAAACACCATATATTTT.

This rearrangement joins TRBV7-9 to TRBJ1-1, with 8 bases identical to TRBD1. The ends lost 5 bases at V and 4 bases at J; junction bases unmatched: 6. Looked up from germline, CDR1 is SEHNR and CDR2 is FQNEAQ (reference sequence). CDR3 size: 14 residues. CDR3 amino acids: CASSDQTGATEAFF. The CDR3 region has the DNA TGTGCCAGCAGCGATCAGACAGGGGCCACTGAAGCTTTCTTT.

This clonotype was counted only a few times. This may come from a read error, since a much larger clone is one base off. This rearrangement joins TRBV7-2 to TRBJ2-5; TRBD1 agrees at 9 bases. Germline CDR1 is SGHTA and CDR2 is FQGNSA. The CDR3 sequence is 16 residues long. The CDR3 nucleotides are TGTGCCAGCAGCTTGCTACAGGGGGCTGATAATGAGACCAAGTACTTC. Amino acids: CASSLLQGADNETKYF.

The chain has TRBV6-5 and TRBJ1-2, with TRBD1 identical over 8 bases. The length of the CDR3 is 16 residues. V gave up 0 bases and J gave up 7 bases; unmatched junction bases: 10. Germline V lookup: CDR1 MNHEY, CDR2 SVGAGI. The DNA of the CDR3 is TGTGCCAGCAGTTACTCATCACCAGGGGGCGACGGTGGCTACACCTTC. Translating it yields CASSYSSPGGDGGYTF.

There are many counts of this clonotype. The V and J genes are TRBV6-5 and TRBJ2-5; possible D gene TRBD1, 6 bases. In germline, CDR1 is MNHEY, CDR2 SVGAGI. V was cut by 2 bases and J by 4 bases, with 17 bases left in between. The CDR3 extends over 16 amino acids. For the CDR3, the DNA is TGTGCCAGCAGTTACCGGGGACGGGACACCCCAGAGACCCAGTACTTC. This codes for CASSYRGRDTPETQYF.

The chain recombines TRBV11-2 with TRBJ2-3; 8 bases are shared with TRBD2. CDR3 length: 17 residues. The ends lost 4 bases at V and 0 bases at J; junction bases unmatched: 9. CDR1 and CDR2 from the germline V gene are SGHAT and FQNNGV. The CDR3 sequence is CASSSSISGESTDTQYF. In nucleotides, the CDR3 is TGTGCCAGCAGCTCCTCAATTAGCGGGGAGAGCACAGATACGCAGTATTTT. The full variable domain, with the rest looked up from reference TRBV11-2 and TRBJ2-3, is EAGVAQSPRYKIIEKRQSVAFWCNPISGHATLYWYQQILGQGPKLLIQFQNNGVVDDSQLPKDRFSAERLKGVDSTLKIQPAKLEDSAVYLCASSSSISGESTDTQYFGPGTRLTVL.

The table lists this clonotype with many counts. The chain joins TRBV6-2 or TRBV6-3 to TRBJ1-2; 8 bases align to TRBD1. V dropped 7 bases and J dropped 8; count of bases not matched to a gene: 6. This CDR3 spans 12 amino acids. Per germline, CDR1 MNHEY and CDR2 SVGEGT. CDR3 in DNA: TGTGCCAGCAATAGACAGGGGTACGGCTACACCTTC. Amino acids: CASNRQGYGYTF.

This chain connects TRBV27 to TRBJ2-2, with a weak D call TRBD1 (6 bases). This CDR3 is 13 amino acids long. CDR1 is MNHEY and CDR2 is SMNVEV in the germline V gene (reference sequence). The V end lost 6 bases, the J end lost 6 bases, and 11 bases lay between the germline ends. CDR3 in DNA: TGTGCCAGCAGGCTACAGGGATCCGGGGAGCTGTTTTTT. Translated: CASRLQGSGELFF.

In this sample, this clonotype turned up many times. The genes are TRBV5-1 and TRBJ2-7, with D possibly being TRBD2 (5 bases). Trimming removed 0 bases from V and 3 bases from J, with 13 bases in between. Germline V gives CDR1 SGHRS, CDR2 YFSETQ. CDR3 length: 15 amino acids. As DNA, the CDR3 is TGCGCCAGCAGCTTGGCCGGGGTATTAAGCTACGAGCAGTACTTC. As protein: CASSLAGVLSYEQYF.

The sample holds many counts of this clonotype. The genes are TRBV10-2 and TRBJ1-1; a possible D gene is TRBD1 (6 bases). V was pared by 0 bases and J by 1 base, with 9 bases between. This CDR3 has 15 residues. The germline V gene has CDR1 WSHSY and CDR2 SAAADI. As DNA, the CDR3 is TGCGCCAGCAGTGAGTCCACAGGGCGGAACACTGAAGCTTTCTTT. Its translation is CASSESTGRNTEAFF.

This clonotype was seen many times. V usage is TRBV6-1 and J usage is TRBJ1-1; TRBD1 matches 8 bases. This CDR3 comprises 15 residues. The germline gives CDR1 MNHNS, CDR2 SASEGT. The junction had 7 bases not matched to a gene; V was cut back by 6 bases and J by 1 base. In DNA form, the CDR3 reads TGTGCCAGCAGCCACGACAGGGGATGGAACACTGAAGCTTTCTTT. Translated, it gives CASSHDRGWNTEAFF.

This clonotype was recorded at least ten times. The rearrangement joins TRBV12-3 or TRBV12-4 to TRBJ1-1; no definite D call. Trimming left V 2 bases short and J 3 bases short, with 16 bases between. This CDR3 spans 16 amino acids. CDR3: CASSLIAWVRDTEAFF. CDR3 bases: TGTGCCAGCAGTTTAATAGCTTGGGTGCGAGACACTGAAGCTTTCTTT.

This clonotype was seen only a few times. A much bigger clone sits one base away, suggesting this may be a read error. The rearrangement links TRBV6-1 to TRBJ1-6; D possibly corresponds to TRBD1 (5 bases). The CDR3 totals 14 residues. CDR1 is MNHNS, CDR2 SASEGT, per germline. CDR3 amino acids: CASSEAGDNSHLHF. CDR3 sequence (DNA): TGTGCCAGCAGTGAAGCAGGGGATAATTCACACCTCCACTTT.

In the case of this clonotype: Germline is not matched at one junction end, which may reflect a read error. The chain has TRBV5-1 and TRBJ1-6, with no clear D. The CDR3 extends over 12 amino acids. The germline CDR1 and CDR2 sequences are SGHRS and YFSETQ. Here the CDR3 reads CAGSLELGRLHF. The CDR3 coding sequence is TGCGCCGGCAGCTTGGAACTTGGTAGGCTCCACTTT.

This chain connects TRBV20-1 to TRBJ2-5, with 9 bases matching TRBD2. V gave up 4 bases and J gave up 3 bases; unmatched junction bases: 6. This CDR3 is 14 amino acids long. CDR1 is DFQATT and CDR2 is SNEGSKA in the germline V gene (reference sequence). The CDR3 region has the DNA TGCAGTGCTACCTCAGCGGGGGGAAAAGAGACCCAGTACTTC. This sequence encodes CSATSAGGKETQYF.

This clonotype showed up many times. The chain joins TRBV7-2 to TRBJ1-6; D uncertain. The CDR3 runs to 14 residues. Trimming left V 2 bases short and J 4 bases short, with 6 bases between. CDR1 is SGHTA, CDR2 FQGNSA, per germline. The CDR3, as DNA: TGTGCCAGCAGCTTACCCGTGTATAATTCACCCCTCCACTTT. Translating it yields CASSLPVYNSPLHF.

The sample holds many counts of this clonotype. This chain connects TRBV20-1 to TRBJ2-7; TRBD1 matches 10 bases. CDR1 and CDR2 (germline): DFQATT, SNEGSKA (reference sequence). With 2 bases clipped from V and 3 bases from J, the junction kept 10 bases outside the gene matches. The CDR3 is made up of 16 amino acids. Written as DNA, the CDR3 is TGCAGTGCTAGACTATTATCCGGGACAGGGGTCTACGAGCAGTACTTC. Residues: CSARLLSGTGVYEQYF.

This clonotype was observed at least ten times. This chain connects TRBV20-1 to TRBJ2-7, with D unresolved. Germline CDR1 DFQATT, CDR2 SNEGSKA (reference sequence). The CDR3 is made up of 13 amino acids. Trimming left V 2 bases short and J 0 bases short, with 8 bases between. The CDR3 nucleotides read TGCAGTGCTAGACTGCCAAGCTCCTACGAGCAGTACTTC. It translates to CSARLPSSYEQYF.

This clonotype was counted ten times or more. V is TRBV7-9 and J is TRBJ2-4, with TRBD1 as a possible D gene (5 bases). Trimming cost V 5 bases and J 0 bases, with 11 bases left between them. Germline CDR1 reads SEHNR; CDR2 reads FQNEAQ (reference sequence). The CDR3 has 15 residues. The CDR3 region has the DNA TGTGCCAGCAGCCCTAGAAGGGGAGCCAAAAACATTCAGTACTTC. It codes for CASSPRRGAKNIQYF.